Listed below are T cell receptor beta chains from one sample, sequenced in a study of cytomegalovirus exposure and HLA in healthy donors. Generated by immunoSEQ multiplex PCR, the TCRdb table keeps only in-frame clones and is missing some. The table includes tens of thousands of clones, 60% to 80% detected once. Source material: PBMCs. Source of these receptors: a woman in her 30s in good health and CMV-seropositive. Each CDR3 is given with its conserved first and last residue. A D gene is named only where the DNA matches it firmly. Expanded clones get a size class; other rows say once, few or many, or leave the size out.

length	V	J	size	D	CDR3	DNA
15	TRBV5-1	TRBJ1-2	-	TRBD1	CASSLEQGASYGYTF	TGCGCCAGCAGCTTGGAACAGGGGGCTAGCTACGGCTACACCTTC
12	TRBV30	TRBJ1-5	-	TRBD1	CAWGQGGQPQHF	TGTGCCTGGGGGCAGGGGGGCCAGCCCCAGCATTTT
16	TRBV7-2	TRBJ2-3	-	TRBD2	CASSQGLAGLGDTQYF	TGTGCCAGCAGCCAGGGACTAGCGGGGCTCGGAGATACGCAGTATTTT
15	TRBV19	TRBJ1-1	-	-	CASSLNPVSGTEAFF	TGTGCCAGTAGTCTCAACCCTGTTTCCGGGACAGAAGCTTTCTTT
14	TRBV15	TRBJ2-2	-	-	CATKGQRDTGELFF	TGTGCCACCAAGGGGCAAAGGGACACCGGGGAGCTGTTTTTT
15	TRBV7-2	TRBJ2-2	-	TRBD1	CASSPGQGHDGELFF	TGTGCCAGCAGCCCCGGACAGGGTCATGACGGGGAGCTGTTTTTT
14	TRBV2	TRBJ1-1	-	TRBD1	CASNPQGVTSEAFF	TGTGCCAGCAATCCCCAGGGGGTAACGTCTGAAGCTTTCTTT
15	TRBV15	TRBJ2-3	few	-	CATSRGGEAVDTQYF	TGTGCCACCAGCAGAGGAGGTGAGGCGGTAGATACGCAGTATTTT
13	TRBV29-1	TRBJ2-6	-	-	CSVVVSGANVLTF	TGCAGCGTTGTAGTGTCTGGGGCCAACGTCCTGACTTTC
14	TRBV27	TRBJ1-1	-	TRBD1	CASSSYRGNTEAFF	TGTGCCAGCAGTTCTTACAGGGGGAACACTGAAGCTTTCTTT
16	TRBV4-3	TRBJ2-1	few	-	CASSPFEGEGYNEQFF	TGCGCCAGCAGCCCGTTTGAGGGAGAGGGCTACAATGAGCAGTTCTTC
13	TRBV30	TRBJ1-5	-	TRBD1	CAWSPGGLQPQHF	TGTGCCTGGAGTCCAGGGGGTCTTCAGCCCCAGCATTTT
17	TRBV11-1	TRBJ2-1	-	TRBD2	CASSKGTSGSSYNEQFF	TGTGCCAGCAGCAAAGGGACTAGCGGGAGCTCCTACAATGAGCAGTTCTTC
14	TRBV11-2	TRBJ1-1	-	-	CASSLSSLNTEAFF	TGTGCCAGCAGCTTAAGTAGCTTGAACACTGAAGCTTTCTTT
15	TRBV7-9	TRBJ1-5	-	-	CASSPSGGVSQPQHF	TGTGCCAGCAGCCCATCGGGGGGCGTTAGTCAGCCCCAGCATTTT
15	TRBV27	TRBJ1-1	few	-	CASNPSGTRNTEAFF	TGTGCCAGCAATCCTTCCGGGACAAGGAACACTGAAGCTTTCTTT
13	TRBV28	TRBJ2-3	-	-	CASSTRVTDTQYF	TGTGCCAGCAGCACCCGCGTCACAGATACGCAGTATTTT
16	TRBV6-5	TRBJ1-2	-	TRBD1	CASSYSWPGGNYGYTF	TGTGCCAGCAGTTACTCGTGGCCAGGGGGGAACTATGGCTACACCTTC
13	TRBV6-5	TRBJ1-1	-	-	CASSSRGRTEAFF	TGTGCCAGCAGTTCCAGGGGTAGGACTGAAGCTTTCTTT
16	TRBV7-2	TRBJ2-4	-	-	CASSSKGGIAKNIQYF	TGTGCCAGCAGCTCTAAGGGGGGGATAGCCAAAAACATTCAGTACTTC
14	TRBV30	TRBJ1-2	-	-	CAWRLTGRKGGYTF	TGTGCCTGGAGACTGACAGGACGTAAGGGTGGCTACACCTTC
13	TRBV6-5	TRBJ2-7	once	-	CASSYRGTYEQYF	TGTGCCAGCAGTTATAGGGGGACCTACGAGCAGTACTTC